One and the same sample provided the 4 T cell receptor beta chains below, sequenced in a study of cytomegalovirus exposure and HLA in healthy donors. The protocol was immunoSEQ multiplex PCR, while the TCRdb copy is restricted to in-frame clones and leaves out a portion. The sample consists of 150,000 to 200,000 clones, around 85% of them appearing once. Input material: PBMCs. These receptors all come from a man between 18 and 29 years old in good health and CMV-seropositive.

The chain couples TRBV2 to TRBJ2-5; D might be TRBD2 (5 bases). The CDR3 totals 14 residues. Germline V gene sequence: CDR1 SNHLY, CDR2 FYNNEI. The V end lost 2 bases, the J end lost 1 base, and 8 bases lay between the germline ends. CDR3 protein: CASSEIRGQETQYF. The CDR3 DNA is TGTGCCAGCAGTGAAATACGGGGCCAAGAGACCCAGTACTTC.

The rearrangement links TRBV27 to TRBJ1-4; 7 nucleotides match TRBD1. Germline values: CDR1 MNHEY, CDR2 SMNVEV (reference sequence). The CDR3 sequence is 14 residues long. The V gene end was trimmed by 4 bases and the J gene end by 5 bases; junction bases not matched to a gene: 4. CDR3 sequence: CASSSSGQNEKLFF. The CDR3 nucleotides read TGTGCCAGCAGTTCCTCGGGACAGAATGAAAAACTGTTTTTT.

The rearrangement links TRBV27 to TRBJ1-5; the D is unclear. In germline, CDR1 is MNHEY, CDR2 SMNVEV (reference sequence). CDR3 length: 15 residues. V was cut by 1 base and J by 6 bases, with 13 bases left in between. CDR3 residues: CASSLYGSWAQPQHF. The DNA for the CDR3 is TGTGCCAGCAGTTTATATGGGTCTTGGGCTCAGCCCCAGCATTTT.

The chain joins TRBV28 to TRBJ2-5; 12 bases line up with TRBD2. The V gene's germline CDR1 is MDHEN and CDR2 SYDVKM. This CDR3 spans 14 amino acids. The V segment lost 5 bases and the J segment 9 bases; nucleotides outside the gene matches: 7. The CDR3 bases are TGTGCCAGCAGTCCTGGGACTAGCGGGTGGCCCCAGTACTTC. Translation: CASSPGTSGWPQYF.